This entry features one TCR beta chain sequence. A multiplex PCR was run with 60 Vbeta primers and 13 Jbeta primers. Sequencing used immunoSEQ multiplex PCR; TCRdb keeps in-frame clones, though not all of them. The data contain fewer than 200,000 clones, 70% to 90% of them singletons. The V gene's germline CDR1 is SGHVS and CDR2 FQNEAQ. CDR3 length: 15 amino acids. Trimming removed 5 bases at V and 6 bases at J, with 19 bases between. This sample stems from a study of cytomegalovirus exposure and HLA in healthy donors. Sequencing was carried out using PBMCs. This TCR was recovered from a man aged 18 to 30 in good health and CMV-seropositive. V is TRBV7-8 and J is TRBJ1-2; D remains ambiguous. CDR3 region: CASSQMGSNGDGYTF. The CDR3 coding sequence is TGTGCCAGCAGCCAAATGGGTAGTAACGGGGATGGCTACACCTTC.